A single TCR beta chain is shown here with its context. Its matching antigen is unknown. The data were taken from a study of shared clonotypes between healthy human individuals. About the study: Ranging from 18 to 49 in age, donors were a couple of women and a few men. The plates for each donor numbered three CD4 naive, three CD4 memory, two CD8 naive and one CD8 memory.

TCRdb's table, derived via immunoSEQ multiplex PCR, lists solely in-frame clones and lacks some. Of a few hundred thousand clones in the sample, about 74% were seen once. Donors had no recently reported acute infections or vaccinations and were HIV-negative. The V gene's germline CDR1 is SGHAT and CDR2 FQNNGV. The junction had 10 bases not matched to a gene; V was cut back by 5 bases and J by 12 bases. This CDR3 is 13 amino acids long. Study observations and caveats: Across a few donors, naive CD4 shared 5% to 6%, naive CD8 over 3%, memory CD4 more than 2%, memory CD8 about 0.38%.

The chain links TRBV11-2 to TRBJ2-1; TRBD2 aligns across 7 bases. The TCR originated in a man aged 25-45 years in good health. Input material: memory CD4+ T cells sorted from blood. The subset here: CD45RA-negative fraction. CDR3 nucleotides: TGTGCCAGCAGCATAGCGGGCCGGCTGGGGCAGTTCTTC. Its protein is CASSIAGRLGQFF.